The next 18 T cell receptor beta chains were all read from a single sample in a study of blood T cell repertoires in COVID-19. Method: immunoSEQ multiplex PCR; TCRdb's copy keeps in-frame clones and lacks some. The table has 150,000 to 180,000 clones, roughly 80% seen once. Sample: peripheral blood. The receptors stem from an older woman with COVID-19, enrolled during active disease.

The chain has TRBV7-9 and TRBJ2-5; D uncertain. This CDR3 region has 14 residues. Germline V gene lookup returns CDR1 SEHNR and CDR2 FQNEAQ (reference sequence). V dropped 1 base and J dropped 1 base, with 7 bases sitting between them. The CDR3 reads CASSLGSVQETQYF. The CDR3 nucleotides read TGTGCCAGCAGCTTAGGGTCGGTCCAAGAGACCCAGTACTTC.

The DNA of the CDR3 is TGTGCCAGCAGCTTGGGGGGGACAGGGCAGGGGGGCAATCAGCCCCAGCATTTT. Encoded protein: CASSLGGTGQGGNQPQHF. The chain employs TRBV5-4 and TRBJ1-5; 9 nucleotides agree with TRBD1. V trimming: 0 bases; J trimming: 2 bases; junction bases outside the gene matches: 9. The CDR3 totals 18 residues. From germline, CDR1 is SGHNT and CDR2 YYREEE (reference sequence).

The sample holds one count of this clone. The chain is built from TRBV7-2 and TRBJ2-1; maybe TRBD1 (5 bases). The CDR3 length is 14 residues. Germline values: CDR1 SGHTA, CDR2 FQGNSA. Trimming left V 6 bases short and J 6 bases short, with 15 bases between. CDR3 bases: TGTGCCAGCAGTAACAAAAGGGGCCTCAATGAGCAGTTCTTC. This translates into CASSNKRGLNEQFF.

The CDR3 loop is CASSVRQGKTEAFF. CDR3 in DNA: TGTGCCAGCAGTGTCCGACAGGGAAAGACTGAAGCTTTCTTT. The chain is built from TRBV27 and TRBJ1-1; 7 bases match TRBD1. The CDR3 has 14 amino acids. Germline loops: CDR1 MNHEY, CDR2 SMNVEV (reference sequence). V shed 5 bases and J 5 bases; nucleotides not matched to a gene: 8.

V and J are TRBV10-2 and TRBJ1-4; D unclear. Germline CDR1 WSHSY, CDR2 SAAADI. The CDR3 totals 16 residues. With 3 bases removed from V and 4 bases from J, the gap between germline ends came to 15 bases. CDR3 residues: CASSERVAGVNEKLFF. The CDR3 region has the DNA TGCGCCAGCAGTGAAAGAGTGGCCGGAGTTAATGAAAAACTGTTTTTT.

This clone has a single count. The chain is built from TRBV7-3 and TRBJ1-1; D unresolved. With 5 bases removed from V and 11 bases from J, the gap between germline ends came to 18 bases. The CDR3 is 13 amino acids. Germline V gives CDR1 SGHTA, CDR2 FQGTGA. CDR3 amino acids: CASSPSGPGGAFF. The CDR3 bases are TGTGCCAGCAGCCCCAGTGGTCCCGGCGGTGCTTTCTTT.

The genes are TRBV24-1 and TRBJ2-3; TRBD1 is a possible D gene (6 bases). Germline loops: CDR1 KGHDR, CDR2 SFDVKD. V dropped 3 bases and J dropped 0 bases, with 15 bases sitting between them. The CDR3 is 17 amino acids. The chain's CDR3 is CATSDPKTGLSTDTQYF. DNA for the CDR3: TGTGCCACCAGTGATCCAAAGACAGGCCTTAGCACAGATACGCAGTATTTT.

The CDR3 DNA reads TGTGCCAGCAGTTCGACAGGGATGGCCTACGACTATGGCTACACCTTC. It is translated as CASSSTGMAYDYGYTF. The V call is TRBV6-5, the J call TRBJ1-2; 7 bases agree with TRBD1. Germline CDR1 MNHEY, CDR2 SVGAGI. Losses at the gene ends were 4 bases for V and 3 bases for J; bases not matched to a gene: 11. The CDR3 spans 16 residues.

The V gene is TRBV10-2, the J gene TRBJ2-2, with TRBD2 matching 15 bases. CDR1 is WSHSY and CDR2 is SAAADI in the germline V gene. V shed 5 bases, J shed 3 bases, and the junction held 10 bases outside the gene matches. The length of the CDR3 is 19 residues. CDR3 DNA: TGCGCCAGCAGTAGCGGGACTAGCGGGGGGCTAAGGGACACCGGGGAGCTGTTTTTT. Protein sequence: CASSSGTSGGLRDTGELFF.

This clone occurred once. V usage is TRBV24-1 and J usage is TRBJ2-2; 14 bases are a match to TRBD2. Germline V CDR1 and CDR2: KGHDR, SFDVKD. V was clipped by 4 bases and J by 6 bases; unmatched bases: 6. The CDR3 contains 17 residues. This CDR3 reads CATSDRTSGGKAGELFF. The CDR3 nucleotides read TGTGCCACCAGTGACCGGACTAGCGGGGGGAAGGCCGGGGAGCTGTTTTTT.

CDR3 protein: CASSETGGSYEQYF. The CDR3 DNA reads as TGTGCCAGCAGTGAGACAGGGGGTTCCTACGAGCAGTACTTC. J is TRBJ2-7 and V is TRBV6-1; 9 bases are shared with TRBD1. The CDR3 covers 14 residues. J gave up 1 base and V 3 bases, and 1 base lay outside the gene matches. In germline, CDR1 is MNHNS, CDR2 SASEGT.

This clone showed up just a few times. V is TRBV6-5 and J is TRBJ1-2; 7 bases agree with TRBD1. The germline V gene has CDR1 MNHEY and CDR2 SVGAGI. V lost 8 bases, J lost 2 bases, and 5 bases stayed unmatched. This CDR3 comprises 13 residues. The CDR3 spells CASRRQGNYGYTF. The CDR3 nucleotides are TGTGCCAGCCGGAGACAGGGAAACTATGGCTACACCTTC.

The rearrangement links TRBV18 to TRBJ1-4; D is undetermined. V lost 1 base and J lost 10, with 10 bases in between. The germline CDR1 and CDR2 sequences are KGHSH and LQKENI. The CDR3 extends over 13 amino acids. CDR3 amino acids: CASSPRADGKLFF. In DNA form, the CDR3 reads TGTGCCAGCTCACCACGGGCAGACGGAAAACTGTTTTTT.

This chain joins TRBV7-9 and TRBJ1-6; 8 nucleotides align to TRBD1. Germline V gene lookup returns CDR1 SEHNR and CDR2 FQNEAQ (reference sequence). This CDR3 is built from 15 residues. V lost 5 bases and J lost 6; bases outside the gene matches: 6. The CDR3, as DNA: TGTGCCAGCAGCCCACCGACAGGGGTTAATTCACCCCTCCACTTT. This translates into CASSPPTGVNSPLHF.

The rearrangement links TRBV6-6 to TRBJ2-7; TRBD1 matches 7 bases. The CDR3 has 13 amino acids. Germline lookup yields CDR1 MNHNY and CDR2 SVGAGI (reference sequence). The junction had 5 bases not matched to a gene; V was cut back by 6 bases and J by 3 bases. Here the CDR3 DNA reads TGTGCCAGCAGCCTTGACAGGGTCTACGAGCAGTACTTC. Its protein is CASSLDRVYEQYF.

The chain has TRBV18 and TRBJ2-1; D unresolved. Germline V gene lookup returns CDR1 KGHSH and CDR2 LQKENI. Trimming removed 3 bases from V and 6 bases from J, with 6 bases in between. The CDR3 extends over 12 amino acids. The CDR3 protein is CASSPYGNEQFF. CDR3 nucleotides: TGTGCCAGCTCACCGTACGGCAATGAGCAGTTCTTC.

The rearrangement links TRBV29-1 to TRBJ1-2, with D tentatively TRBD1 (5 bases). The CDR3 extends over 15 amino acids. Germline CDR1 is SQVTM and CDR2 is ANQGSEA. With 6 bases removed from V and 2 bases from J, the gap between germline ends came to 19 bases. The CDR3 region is CSVRITGLLNYGYTF. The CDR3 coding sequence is TGCAGCGTGAGGATTACGGGACTCCTAAACTATGGCTACACCTTC.

This CDR3 reads CASSLPPGQAMNTGELFF. CDR3 bases: TGTGCCAGCAGCCTCCCCCCGGGACAGGCGATGAACACCGGGGAGCTGTTTTTT. The chain is built from TRBV11-3 and TRBJ2-2, with TRBD1 identical over 8 bases. This CDR3 region has 18 residues. After removal of 5 bases from V and 1 base from J, the junction contained 12 bases not matched to a gene. Germline CDR1 SGHNT, CDR2 YENEEA.